The entry below describes one TCR beta chain. As yet, its antigen is unknown. From the germline J gene comes the end of the CDR3, since the read stops 3 residues before it. Method: immunoSEQ multiplex PCR; TCRdb's copy keeps in-frame clones and lacks some. The ten top clones account for approximately 1.3%, within a sample of tens of thousands of clones. CDR1 and CDR2 (germline): SGHVS, FNYEAQ. The length of the CDR3 is 15 residues. This specimen belongs to a study of T cells in women clearing cervical HPV infection. Across the whole study: Women with histologically confirmed HPV16-related CIN3 or worse, 2 with invasive cancer, served as cases. Case blood was drawn when the lesion was first found; control blood after infection became undetectable.

Study-level results: CIN3+ cases had significantly higher TCR repertoire richness than controls, but evenness did not differ.

The TCR comes from a woman between 18 and 69 years old with a cervical HPV16 infection that either progressed to CIN3+ or cleared (not recorded which). The material sequenced was blood buffy coat. The chain uses TRBV7-6 and TRBJ2-3, with 9 bases that match TRBD2. The chain's CDR3 is CASSLKVAGVETQYF. CDR3 bases read: TGTGCCAGCAGCCTGAAGGTAGCGGGGGTAGAGACG.